This T cell receptor beta chain was recovered during a study of shared clonotypes between healthy human individuals. V lost 2 bases and J lost 0, with 14 bases in between. The CDR3 sequence is 15 residues long. From germline, CDR1 is GTSNPN and CDR2 SVGIG (reference sequence). Assay execution proceeded at the deep level. Libraries were prepared by immunoSEQ multiplex PCR; TCRdb keeps only in-frame clonotypes and omits some of them. This sample carries under 2.5 million clones, roughly 90% of them seen once, and the ten largest clones take about 0.36%. Study-level results: Compared with clonotypes that all four donors shared, non-shared clonotypes had lower generation probabilities.

For this clone: Its antigen is as yet unknown.

The TCR sequence derives from a man aged 18 to 29 in good health. Some clones in this sample may be carry-over from other donors' samples. J is TRBJ2-7 and V is TRBV30; D gene ambiguous. Sequencing was performed on naive CD4+ T cells from PBMCs. Subset described: CD45RA+ positively selected. CDR3 in amino acids: CAWSITTGSSYEQYF. The CDR3 nucleotides are TGTGCCTGGAGTATAACGACGGGCAGCTCCTACGAGCAGTACTTC.